This T cell receptor beta chain was retrieved from a study of blood T cell repertoires in COVID-19. Authors' processing steps: Nucleated cell counts were estimated from reference gene primer amplification. Data came from immunoSEQ multiplex PCR; TCRdb stores just in-frame clones and leaves some out. Clone size and V and J calls were adopted from that table, with D and trimming inferred from the DNA. The data hold about 210,000 clones, with over 70% observed a single time. This CDR3 contains 14 residues. The germline CDR1 and CDR2 sequences are KGHSH and LQKENI. V dropped 6 bases and J dropped 3; count of bases not matched to a gene: 6.

The J gene is TRBJ2-5, the V gene TRBV18; 8 bases fit TRBD1. Sequencing input: peripheral blood. The TCR sequence derives from a middle-aged man with active or convalescent COVID-19. DNA of the CDR3: TGTGCCAGCTCCCCGGACAGGGCCGAAGAGACCCAGTACTTC. This sequence encodes CASSPDRAEETQYF.